This T cell receptor (beta chain) was sequenced for a study of blood T cell repertoires in COVID-19. On the study more broadly: T cells, B-cell-depleted T cells, or PBMCs provided the cDNA or gDNA that served as material.

This clone showed up just once. The CDR3 has 14 residues. Between the trimmed V and J ends, which lost 6 bases and 0 bases, there was a span of 12 bases. Germline CDR1 SGHDT, CDR2 YYEEEE. Some clones are missing from TCRdb's copy, which holds only in-frame ones; the method was immunoSEQ multiplex PCR. The sample shows 250,000 to 350,000 clones, roughly 90% of them seen only once. This rearrangement joins TRBV5-6 to TRBJ1-1; no clear D gene. What was sequenced was peripheral blood. This receptor was identified in a woman aged 70-85 years with COVID-19, enrolled during active disease. CDR3 in DNA: TGTGCCAGCATTCCTGACGGGATGAACACTGAAGCTTTCTTT. The encoded protein is CASIPDGMNTEAFF.